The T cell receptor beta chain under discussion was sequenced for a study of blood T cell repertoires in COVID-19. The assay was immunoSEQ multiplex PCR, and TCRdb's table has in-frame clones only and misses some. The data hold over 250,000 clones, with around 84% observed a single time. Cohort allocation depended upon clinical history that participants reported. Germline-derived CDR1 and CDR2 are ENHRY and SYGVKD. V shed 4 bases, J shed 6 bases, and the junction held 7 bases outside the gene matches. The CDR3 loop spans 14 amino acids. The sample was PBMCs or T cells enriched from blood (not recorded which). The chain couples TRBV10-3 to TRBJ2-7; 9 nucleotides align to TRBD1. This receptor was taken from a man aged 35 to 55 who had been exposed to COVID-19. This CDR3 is CAISVGTGSFEQYF. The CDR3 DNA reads TGTGCCATCAGTGTGGGGACAGGGTCGTTCGAGCAGTACTTC.